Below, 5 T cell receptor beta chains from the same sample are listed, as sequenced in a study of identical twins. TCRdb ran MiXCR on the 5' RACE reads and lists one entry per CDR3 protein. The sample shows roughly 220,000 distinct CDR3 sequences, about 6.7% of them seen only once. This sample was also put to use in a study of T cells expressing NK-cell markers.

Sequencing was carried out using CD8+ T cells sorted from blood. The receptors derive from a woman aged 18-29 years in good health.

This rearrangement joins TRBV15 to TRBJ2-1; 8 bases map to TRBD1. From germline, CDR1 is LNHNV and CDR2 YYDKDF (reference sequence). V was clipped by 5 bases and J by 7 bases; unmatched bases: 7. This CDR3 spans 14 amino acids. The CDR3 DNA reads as TGTGCCACCAGCGGTAGACAGGGGTTTAATGAGCAGTTCTTC. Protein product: CATSGRQGFNEQFF.

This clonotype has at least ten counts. Written as DNA, the CDR3 is TGTGCCAGCAGTGATGATTACAATGAGCAGTTCTTC. Residues: CASSDDYNEQFF. V usage is TRBV6-4 and J usage is TRBJ2-1; the D is unclear. This CDR3 comprises 12 residues. The V end was cut by 3 bases, the J end by 4 bases, with 4 bases between. The germline V gene has CDR1 MRHNA and CDR2 SNTAGT.

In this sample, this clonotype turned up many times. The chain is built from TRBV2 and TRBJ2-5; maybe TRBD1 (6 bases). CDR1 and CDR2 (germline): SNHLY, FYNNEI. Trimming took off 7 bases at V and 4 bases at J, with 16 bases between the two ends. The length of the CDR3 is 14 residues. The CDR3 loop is CASIVRGQGETQYF. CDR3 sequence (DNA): TGTGCCAGCATAGTCAGGGGTCAAGGAGAGACCCAGTACTTC.

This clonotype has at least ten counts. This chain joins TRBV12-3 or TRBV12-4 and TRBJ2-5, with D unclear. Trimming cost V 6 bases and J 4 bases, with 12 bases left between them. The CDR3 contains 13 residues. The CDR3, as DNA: TGTGCCAGCAGGCCAGACGTTGGAGAGACCCAGTACTTC. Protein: CASRPDVGETQYF.

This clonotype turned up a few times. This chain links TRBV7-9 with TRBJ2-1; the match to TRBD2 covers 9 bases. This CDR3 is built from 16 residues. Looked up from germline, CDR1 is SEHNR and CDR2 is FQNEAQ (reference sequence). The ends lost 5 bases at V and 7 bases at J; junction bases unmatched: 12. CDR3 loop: CASSGWVSGSFNEQFF. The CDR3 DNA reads TGTGCCAGCAGCGGCTGGGTTAGCGGGAGTTTTAATGAGCAGTTCTTC.